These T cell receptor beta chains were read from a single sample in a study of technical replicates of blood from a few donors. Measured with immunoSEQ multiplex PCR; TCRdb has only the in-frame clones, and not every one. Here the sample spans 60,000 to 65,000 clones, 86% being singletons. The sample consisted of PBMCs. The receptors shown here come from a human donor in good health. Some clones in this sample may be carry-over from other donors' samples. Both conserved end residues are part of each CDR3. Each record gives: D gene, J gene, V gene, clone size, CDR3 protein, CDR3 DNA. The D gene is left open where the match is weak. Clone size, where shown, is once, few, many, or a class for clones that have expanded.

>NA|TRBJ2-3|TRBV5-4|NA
CASSQTSLDTQYF
TGTGCCAGCAGCCAAACTTCGTTAGATACGCAGTATTTT
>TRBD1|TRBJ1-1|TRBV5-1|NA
CASSLGQGQILYTEAFF
TGCGCCAGCAGCTTAGGACAGGGACAGATCCTATACACTGAAGCTTTCTTT
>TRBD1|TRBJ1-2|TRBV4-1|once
CASSREQGAGGYTF
TGCGCCAGCAGCCGGGAACAGGGGGCTGGAGGCTACACCTTC
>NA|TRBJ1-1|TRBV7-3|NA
CASSLGGGTEAFF
TGTGCCAGCAGCTTGGGGGGGGGCACTGAAGCTTTCTTT
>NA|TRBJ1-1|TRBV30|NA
CAWSVRVGQAFF
TGTGCCTGGAGTGTGAGGGTCGGACAAGCTTTCTTT
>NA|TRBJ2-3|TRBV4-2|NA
CASSQDLAGAGTDTQYF
TGTGCCAGCAGCCAAGATCTGGCGGGGGCGGGCACAGATACGCAGTATTTT
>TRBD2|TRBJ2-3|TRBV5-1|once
CASSLGLVGTDTQYF
TGCGCCAGCAGCCTAGGACTAGTTGGTACAGATACGCAGTATTTT
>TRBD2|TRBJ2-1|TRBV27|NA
CASSLRGAGVTRLAGDFEQFF
TGTGCCAGCAGTTTACGCGGTGCGGGGGTTACAAGACTAGCGGGAGATTTTGAGCAGTTCTTC
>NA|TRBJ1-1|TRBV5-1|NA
CASSHGSNMNTEAFF
TGCGCCAGCTCTCATGGGAGCAACATGAACACTGAAGCTTTCTTT
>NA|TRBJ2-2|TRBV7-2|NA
CASSFSSGRVDTGELFF
TGTGCCAGCAGCTTTTCCTCCGGCAGGGTGGACACCGGGGAGCTGTTTTTT
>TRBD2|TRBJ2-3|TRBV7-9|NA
CASSTPRGGPTDTQYF
TGTGCCAGCAGCACTCCCCGGGGGGGGCCCACAGATACGCAGTATTTT
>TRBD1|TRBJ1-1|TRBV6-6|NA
CASSYGTGSTEAFF
TGTGCCAGCAGTTACGGGACAGGGAGCACTGAAGCTTTCTTT
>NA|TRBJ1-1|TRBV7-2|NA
CASSLDLRGTEAFF
TGTGCCAGCAGCTTAGATTTGCGGGGGACTGAAGCTTTCTTT